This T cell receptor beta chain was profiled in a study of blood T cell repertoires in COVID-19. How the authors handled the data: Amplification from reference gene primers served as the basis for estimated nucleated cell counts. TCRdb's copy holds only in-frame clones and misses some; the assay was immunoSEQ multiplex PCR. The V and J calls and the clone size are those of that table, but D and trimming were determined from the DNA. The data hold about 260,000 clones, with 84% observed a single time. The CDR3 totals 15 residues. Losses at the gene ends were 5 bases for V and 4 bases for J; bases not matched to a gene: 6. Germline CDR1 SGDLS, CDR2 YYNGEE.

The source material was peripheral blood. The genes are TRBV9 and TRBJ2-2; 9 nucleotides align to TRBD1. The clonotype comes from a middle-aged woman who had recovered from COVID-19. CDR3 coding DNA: TGTGCCAGCAGGGGAGGGACAGGGAGCACCGGGGAGCTGTTTTTT. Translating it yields CASRGGTGSTGELFF.